These 26 T cell receptor beta chains share one sample of origin, sequenced in a study of shared clonotypes between healthy human individuals. Data came from immunoSEQ multiplex PCR; TCRdb stores just in-frame clones and leaves some out. The sample contains roughly 590,000 clones, roughly 96% of which appear only once. The naive CD8 subset, CD45RO-negative cells positively selected for CCR7, excluded terminally differentiated effector memory CD45RA+ cells. Material: naive CD8+ T cells sorted from blood. These receptors all come from a woman in her 30s in good health.

The V gene is TRBV2, the J gene TRBJ2-7, with D perhaps matching TRBD1 (6 bases). V was pared by 10 bases and J by 1 base, with 14 bases between. Germline V lookup: CDR1 SNHLY, CDR2 FYNNEI. The CDR3 is made up of 13 amino acids. CDR3 bases: TGTGCCACCCAGACAGGCCCTTCCTACGAGCAGTACTTC. Protein sequence: CATQTGPSYEQYF.

Notes on this clone: This may arise from a read error, as a much more abundant clone is one base away. Other DNA sequences in this specimen translate into the identical CDR3. This chain uses TRBV9 with TRBJ2-7; D possibly corresponds to TRBD2 (6 bases). CDR3 size: 14 residues. Looked up from germline, CDR1 is SGDLS and CDR2 is YYNGEE. V lost 3 bases to trimming and J lost 3 bases, with 13 bases between them. This CDR3 is CASSAGTGGYEQYF. DNA for the CDR3: TGTGCCAGCAGCGCCGGGACCGGGGGCTACGAGCAGTACTTC.

This chain connects TRBV11-1 to TRBJ2-7; D gene unclear. The germline V and J ends were trimmed by 8 bases and 6 bases, with 17 bases remaining between them. The CDR3 is 13 amino acids. Germline V lookup: CDR1 SGHAT, CDR2 FQDESV (reference sequence). The CDR3 region is CASSAPPASEQYF. For the CDR3, the DNA is TGTGCCAGCTCTGCCCCCCCGGCCAGCGAGCAGTACTTC.

The chain couples TRBV20-1 to TRBJ1-1; the D is unclear. Trimming took 6 bases from V and 4 from J, leaving 9 bases between them. CDR1 is DFQATT, CDR2 SNEGSKA, per germline (reference sequence). The CDR3 length is 11 residues. CDR3 residues: CSAIHRTEAFF. CDR3 DNA sequence: TGCAGTGCGATCCATCGCACTGAAGCTTTCTTT.

J is TRBJ1-5 and V is TRBV28; D is unclear. Between the trimmed V and J ends, which lost 6 bases and 3 bases, there was a span of 15 bases. This CDR3 has 15 residues. Looked up from germline, CDR1 is MDHEN and CDR2 is SYDVKM. The CDR3 sequence: CASSWKSVPNQPQHF. The DNA for the CDR3 is TGTGCCAGCAGCTGGAAGTCGGTCCCCAATCAGCCCCAGCATTTT.

This chain connects TRBV14 to TRBJ2-5; D remains ambiguous. Germline V gene data show CDR1 as SGHDN and CDR2 as FVKESK. This CDR3 comprises 13 residues. Between the trimmed V and J ends, which lost 3 bases and 2 bases, there was a span of 7 bases. The CDR3 nucleotides are TGTGCCAGCAGCCAGAGCAGGCAAGAGACCCAGTACTTC. The encoded protein is CASSQSRQETQYF.

This rearrangement joins TRBV10-1 to TRBJ2-3, with TRBD1 matching 8 bases. CDR1 is WNHNN, CDR2 SYGVQD, per germline (reference sequence). The J segment lost 0 bases and the V segment lost 8 bases, leaving 4 bases of the junction unmatched. The CDR3 spans 14 residues. The CDR3 protein is CASQQGVSTDTQYF. CDR3 DNA sequence: TGCGCCAGCCAACAGGGGGTCAGCACAGATACGCAGTATTTT.

V is TRBV4-1 and J is TRBJ2-2, with D perhaps TRBD2 (5 bases). The CDR3 totals 14 residues. Germline assignment: CDR1 MGHRA and CDR2 YSYEKL. V lost 3 bases to trimming and J lost 3 bases, with 8 bases between them. The CDR3 loop reads CASSQGVHTGELFF. The CDR3 region has the DNA TGCGCCAGCAGCCAGGGAGTACACACCGGGGAGCTGTTTTTT.

The gene calls are TRBV11-2 and TRBJ2-1; D is unclear. CDR3 length equals 15 residues. CDR1 and CDR2 from the germline V gene are SGHAT and FQNNGV. Trimming cost V 0 bases and J 5 bases, with 11 bases left between them. CDR3 residues: CASSLDPGLDNEQFF. CDR3 coding DNA: TGTGCCAGCAGCTTAGATCCGGGCTTAGACAATGAGCAGTTCTTC.

The chain has TRBV9 and TRBJ2-5, with 9 positions matching TRBD1. The J call may not be correct, given that the DNA end is closer to TRBJ2-7. The CDR3 totals 15 residues. CDR1 SGDLS and CDR2 YYNGEE come from the germline V gene. CDR3 bases: TGTGCCAGCAGCGGCCGGGACAGGGAGTACTACGAGCAGTACTTC. As protein: CASSGRDREYYEQYF.

The chain has TRBV5-8 and TRBJ2-7, with TRBD1 as a possible D gene (6 bases). V was cut by 5 bases and J by 7 bases, with 13 bases left in between. Germline V gives CDR1 SGHTS, CDR2 YDEGEE. The length of the CDR3 is 12 residues. The CDR3 coding sequence is TGTGCCAGCAGTCCCACAGGGACAGAGCAGTACTTC. Protein sequence: CASSPTGTEQYF.

The genes are TRBV29-1 and TRBJ1-2, with D maybe TRBD1 (6 bases). Per germline, CDR1 SQVTM and CDR2 ANQGSEA. Between the trimmed V and J ends, which lost 3 bases and 3 bases, there was a span of 17 bases. The CDR3 loop spans 15 amino acids. The CDR3 nucleotides are TGCAGCGTTGAGAACAAACAGGGAGTCTACTATGGCTACACCTTC. This codes for CSVENKQGVYYGYTF.

The chain recombines TRBV6-5 with TRBJ2-7; D gene uncertain. The germline V gene encodes CDR1 MNHEY and CDR2 SVGAGI. The V end was cut by 6 bases, the J end by 2 bases, with 8 bases between. The CDR3 loop spans 12 amino acids. The CDR3 DNA reads TGTGCCAGCAGCCCGCAACCCTACGAGCAGTACTTC. The encoded protein is CASSPQPYEQYF.

V gene TRBV2 combines with J gene TRBJ2-5; possible D gene TRBD2, 5 bases. The CDR3 is made up of 13 amino acids. Trimming took off 2 bases at V and 4 bases at J, with 8 bases between the two ends. In germline, CDR1 is SNHLY, CDR2 FYNNEI. The CDR3 here is CASSELGLETQYF. DNA of the CDR3: TGTGCCAGCAGTGAACTAGGACTAGAGACCCAGTACTTC.

The rearrangement uses TRBV5-1 and TRBJ1-1; D remains ambiguous. The CDR3 is 16 amino acids. Germline lookup yields CDR1 SGHRS and CDR2 YFSETQ. V was shortened by 0 bases and J by 0 bases, with 12 bases between the two germline ends. CDR3 DNA sequence: TGCGCCAGCAGCTTGGCTGGCGGTAGATTGAACACTGAAGCTTTCTTT. Amino acids: CASSLAGGRLNTEAFF.

The rearrangement uses TRBV27 and TRBJ2-5; D may correspond to TRBD1 or TRBD2 (5 bases each). V shed 2 bases and J shed 2 bases, with 15 bases lying between them. The CDR3 extends over 16 amino acids. Per the germline V gene, CDR1 is MNHEY and CDR2 is SMNVEV (reference sequence). The DNA of the CDR3 is TGTGCCAGCAGTTTAAAGGGACGCTACCTTCAAGAGACCCAGTACTTC. This sequence encodes CASSLKGRYLQETQYF.

The CDR3 loop is CASRSWGRLATEQFF. DNA of the CDR3: TGTGCCAGCAGATCGTGGGGCAGGTTGGCCACTGAGCAGTTCTTC. The chain is built from TRBV11-2 and TRBJ2-1; D may be TRBD1 (5 bases). The CDR3 length is 15 residues. Germline V gene sequence: CDR1 SGHAT, CDR2 FQNNGV. Trimming stripped 6 bases from V and 9 bases from J, with 21 bases between.

This chain connects TRBV15 to TRBJ2-7; TRBD2 is a possible D gene (6 bases). Germline CDR1 and CDR2: LNHNV and YYDKDF (reference sequence). V was shortened by 6 bases and J by 3 bases, with 12 bases between the two germline ends. The CDR3 is 13 amino acids. CDR3 loop: CATRGTEVYEQYF. CDR3 bases: TGTGCCACCAGGGGGACTGAAGTCTACGAGCAGTACTTC.

The V gene is TRBV28, the J gene TRBJ2-3, with D possibly matching TRBD1 (6 bases). V lost 3 bases and J 3 bases, leaving 13 bases between the germline ends. The germline V gene has CDR1 MDHEN and CDR2 SYDVKM. This CDR3 spans 15 amino acids. The CDR3 here is CASSFYGQGTDTQYF. CDR3 in DNA: TGTGCCAGCAGTTTTTATGGTCAGGGGACAGATACGCAGTATTTT.

This clone was detected once. The chain links TRBV4-2 to TRBJ2-5; 7 bases are a match to TRBD2. Germline lookup yields CDR1 LGHNA and CDR2 YNFKEQ. V dropped 1 base and J dropped 3; count of bases not matched to a gene: 11. The CDR3 is 17 amino acids. The CDR3 region has the DNA TGTGCCAGCAGCCAAGGGGACGGCGGGGGACCAAAAGAGACCCAGTACTTC. This sequence encodes CASSQGDGGGPKETQYF.

The J gene is TRBJ2-4, the V gene TRBV7-3; D perhaps matches TRBD2 (6 bases). Deletions cut 5 bases from V and 2 bases from J, with 13 bases between. In germline, CDR1 is SGHTA, CDR2 FQGTGA. This CDR3 has 15 residues. CDR3: CASSPGAGTKNIQYF. As DNA, the CDR3 is TGTGCCAGCAGCCCCGGGGCGGGAACCAAAAACATTCAGTACTTC.

The chain employs TRBV16 and TRBJ2-1; D uncertain. This CDR3 comprises 15 residues. Germline loops: CDR1 KGHSY, CDR2 FQNENV. V lost 2 bases to trimming and J lost 2 bases, with 10 bases between them. The CDR3 DNA follows: TGTGCCAGCAGCCAACCTCCCAGCCCCTACAATGAGCAGTTCTTC. Its translation is CASSQPPSPYNEQFF.

V and J are TRBV27 and TRBJ1-2; D is perhaps TRBD1 (6 bases). V was clipped by 2 bases and J by 0 bases, with 10 bases between them. The CDR3 extends over 15 amino acids. Germline CDR1 and CDR2: MNHEY and SMNVEV (reference sequence). CDR3 sequence (DNA): TGTGCCAGCAGTTTAGGGACACCTACTAACTATGGCTACACCTTC. It codes for CASSLGTPTNYGYTF.

J is TRBJ2-7 and V is TRBV7-2; D gene ambiguous. This CDR3 has 15 residues. V lost 2 bases to trimming and J lost 3 bases, with 14 bases between them. Germline CDR1 is SGHTA and CDR2 is FQGNSA. The CDR3 DNA sequence: TGTGCCAGCAGCTTATTGGGCAGCACGCACTACGAGCAGTACTTC. Translation gives CASSLLGSTHYEQYF.

The chain links TRBV19 to TRBJ2-1; no definite D call. The CDR3 spans 15 residues. Trimming took off 2 bases at V and 6 bases at J, with 14 bases between the two ends. Germline CDR1 and CDR2: LNHDA and SQIVND (reference sequence). This CDR3 reads CASSIPRRMGNEQFF. The DNA for the CDR3 is TGTGCCAGTAGTATACCTAGAAGAATGGGCAATGAGCAGTTCTTC.

V gene TRBV5-6 combines with J gene TRBJ2-7; unclear D gene. CDR3 size: 13 residues. Deletions cut 0 bases from V and 2 bases from J, with 6 bases between. CDR1 and CDR2 (germline): SGHDT, YYEEEE. Written as DNA, the CDR3 is TGTGCCAGCAGCTTGGGTCGTGCCTACGAGCAGTACTTC. Its protein product is CASSLGRAYEQYF. Combining the CDR3 with reference TRBV5-6 and TRBJ2-7 gives the whole variable domain DAGVTQSPTHLIKTRGQQVTLRCSPKSGHDTVSWYQQALGQGPQFIFQYYEEEERQRGNFPDRFSGHQFPNYSSELNVNALLLGDSALYLCASSLGRAYEQYFGPGTRLTVT.